The 30 T cell receptor beta chains below all came from one sample that was sequenced in a study of T cells after yellow fever vaccination. TCRdb fed the 5' RACE reads into MiXCR, producing one record per CDR3 protein. Counted here are 500,000 to 650,000 distinct CDR3 sequences, 17% occurring once; the ten biggest clones make up about 18%. The material sequenced was PBMCs, taken 5 days after the first yellow fever vaccination. The receptor source for this set is a young man who received the YFV17D yellow fever vaccine.

This clonotype was recorded many times. The chain uses TRBV10-1 and TRBJ1-1; no definite D call. The CDR3 has 13 residues. Deletions cut 5 bases from V and 1 base from J, with 8 bases between. The germline gives CDR1 WNHNN, CDR2 SYGVQD (reference sequence). The CDR3 DNA is TGCGCCAGCAGTTTTAACGGGAACACTGAAGCTTTCTTT. Protein sequence: CASSFNGNTEAFF.

The CDR3 spells CASTTYPGANQPQHF. CDR3 bases: TGTGCCAGCACTACTTACCCAGGGGCCAATCAGCCCCAGCATTTT. The chain has TRBV6-2 or TRBV6-3 and TRBJ1-5, with TRBD1 as a possible D gene (6 bases). V was clipped by 7 bases and J by 3 bases, with 16 bases between them. The CDR3 loop spans 15 amino acids. Germline V CDR1 and CDR2: MNHEY, SVGEGT.

This clonotype came up a few times. CDR3 residues: CASSPGWGPFTEAFF. CDR3 sequence (DNA): TGTGCCAGCAGTCCGGGCTGGGGGCCGTTCACTGAAGCTTTCTTT. The chain recombines TRBV27 with TRBJ1-1; tentative D call: TRBD1 (6 bases). The CDR3 length is 15 residues. CDR1 MNHEY and CDR2 SMNVEV come from the germline V gene (reference sequence). Trimming stripped 5 bases from V and 4 bases from J, with 17 bases between.

Only a few counts were recorded for this clonotype. V and J are TRBV7-2 and TRBJ2-5, with D perhaps given as TRBD1 or TRBD2 (5 bases each). The CDR3 consists of 14 residues. V was shortened by 4 bases and J by 1 base, with 10 bases between the two germline ends. Germline V gene data show CDR1 as SGHTA and CDR2 as FQGNSA. CDR3 coding DNA: TGTGCCAGCAGCTGGGGACGTACCCAAGAGACCCAGTACTTC. The encoded protein is CASSWGRTQETQYF.

This clonotype was observed at least ten times. The genes are TRBV7-2 and TRBJ2-2; 12 bases are a match to TRBD2. The CDR3 runs to 16 residues. With 6 bases clipped from V and 3 bases from J, the junction kept 5 bases outside the gene matches. Per the germline V gene, CDR1 is SGHTA and CDR2 is FQGNSA. For the CDR3, the DNA is TGTGCCAGCAGAGCGGGACTAGCGGGTTACACCGGGGAGCTGTTTTTT. It codes for CASRAGLAGYTGELFF.

This clonotype was observed a handful of times. The rearrangement joins TRBV20-1 to TRBJ1-3; TRBD1 agrees at 8 bases. V was pared by 6 bases and J by 4 bases, with 8 bases of the junction left unmatched. Looked up from germline, CDR1 is DFQATT and CDR2 is SNEGSKA (reference sequence). CDR3 size: 14 residues. CDR3 amino acids: CSAVDRGVGNTIYF. CDR3 in DNA: TGCAGTGCCGTCGACAGGGGTGTGGGAAACACCATATATTTT.

This clonotype was seen a few times. V gene TRBV24-1 combines with J gene TRBJ2-1; D is undetermined. V lost 4 bases and J lost 4, with 19 bases in between. Germline values: CDR1 KGHDR, CDR2 SFDVKD. CDR3 length: 17 amino acids. The CDR3 nucleotides read TGTGCCACCAGTGACCAACCGCCAACGACTGGGTACAATGAGCAGTTCTTC. This codes for CATSDQPPTTGYNEQFF.

The chain has TRBV6-2 or TRBV6-3 and TRBJ1-6; 7 nucleotides line up with TRBD1. V was pared by 6 bases and J by 14 bases, with 13 bases of the junction left unmatched. Germline-derived CDR1 and CDR2 are MNHEY and SVGEGT. The CDR3 contains 14 residues. The CDR3 DNA reads TGTGCCAGCAGAGACCAGACAGGGATGTCTTCCCTCCACTTT. This encodes CASRDQTGMSSLHF.

This clonotype was counted once. This chain joins TRBV5-1 and TRBJ1-1, with unresolved D. Looked up from germline, CDR1 is SGHRS and CDR2 is YFSETQ. The V gene lost 3 bases and the J gene lost 3 bases, with 12 bases spanning the gap. This CDR3 spans 14 amino acids. The CDR3 bases are TGCGCCAGCAGCTGGGCCCCCGGGGACACTGAAGCTTTCTTT. Encoded protein: CASSWAPGDTEAFF.

The chain combines TRBV12-3 or TRBV12-4 with TRBJ2-3; 8 bases map to TRBD2. CDR3 length: 15 amino acids. The junction had 6 bases not matched to a gene; V was cut back by 7 bases and J by 0 bases. The CDR3 loop reads CASTPGLESTDTQYF. The CDR3 DNA reads as TGTGCCAGCACGCCGGGACTAGAAAGCACAGATACGCAGTATTTT.

The chain has TRBV3-1 and TRBJ2-7, with TRBD2 identical over 7 bases. V was clipped by 5 bases and J by 2 bases; unmatched bases: 6. Germline V CDR1 and CDR2: LGHDT, YNNKEL (reference sequence). This CDR3 has 14 amino acids. The CDR3 is CASSEPSGPYEQYV. CDR3 nucleotide sequence: TGTGCCAGCAGCGAACCTAGCGGTCCCTACGAGCAGTACGTC.

This clonotype was detected ten times or more. This chain links TRBV5-1 with TRBJ1-3; D might be TRBD1 (5 bases). The CDR3 totals 14 residues. Germline V gene lookup returns CDR1 SGHRS and CDR2 YFSETQ. Trimming left V 3 bases short and J 4 bases short, with 11 bases between. CDR3 nucleotide sequence: TGCGCCAGCAGCTCCGGGGGAGACGGAAACACCATATATTTT. It codes for CASSSGGDGNTIYF.

This chain joins TRBV5-1 and TRBJ2-1; weak D call: TRBD2 (5 bases). Germline loops: CDR1 SGHRS, CDR2 YFSETQ. CDR3 length: 12 residues. Trimming took 1 base from V and 9 from J, leaving 8 bases between them. CDR3 protein: CASSLRGPEQFF. In DNA form, the CDR3 reads TGCGCCAGCAGCTTGCGCGGGCCTGAGCAGTTCTTC.

This clonotype was seen many times. The V call is TRBV9, the J call TRBJ2-1; TRBD2 matches at 10 bases. CDR1 is SGDLS and CDR2 is YYNGEE in the germline V gene. The CDR3 runs 15 residues. V lost 0 bases and J lost 6; bases outside the gene matches: 3. The CDR3 sequence is CASSVASGGLNEQFF. In DNA form, the CDR3 reads TGTGCCAGCAGCGTAGCTAGCGGGGGCCTCAATGAGCAGTTCTTC.

V usage is TRBV2 and J usage is TRBJ1-5, with 9 bases identical to TRBD1. Germline CDR1 and CDR2: SNHLY and FYNNEI. Trimming took 6 bases from V and 4 from J; bases not matched to a gene: 4. This CDR3 contains 14 residues. The CDR3 DNA is TGTGCCAGCAGAGGCGGGACAGGGAATCAGCCCCAGCATTTT. This encodes CASRGGTGNQPQHF.

The chain couples TRBV6-5 to TRBJ2-3; either TRBD1 or TRBD2 may fit D (5 bases each). CDR3 length: 15 amino acids. The germline CDR1 and CDR2 sequences are MNHEY and SVGAGI. V was trimmed by 2 bases and J by 5 bases, leaving 14 bases between them. In DNA form, the CDR3 reads TGTGCCAGCAGTTACGGTTCGGGGCTAGGAGATACGCAGTATTTT. It specifies CASSYGSGLGDTQYF.

V and J are TRBV5-4 and TRBJ2-7; perhaps TRBD2 as D (7 bases). The CDR3 has 16 residues. Germline lookup yields CDR1 SGHNT and CDR2 YYREEE (reference sequence). Trimming took 0 bases from V and 3 from J, leaving 16 bases between them. CDR3 sequence reads: CASSLGPRGGGYEQYF. The DNA for the CDR3 is TGTGCCAGCAGCTTGGGACCTCGGGGAGGGGGCTACGAGCAGTACTTC.

This clonotype was seen ten or more times. This sequence joins TRBV5-1 and TRBJ2-3; possibly TRBD2 for D (5 bases). Germline CDR1 reads SGHRS; CDR2 reads YFSETQ. This CDR3 is 15 amino acids long. Trimming removed 0 bases at V and 5 bases at J, with 13 bases between. The CDR3 loop reads CASSLDLSEGDTQYF. In DNA form, the CDR3 reads TGCGCCAGCAGCTTGGACCTTTCCGAGGGAGATACGCAGTATTTT.

This clonotype was seen more than once but under ten times. This chain uses TRBV12-5 with TRBJ1-5; D unresolved. V lost 4 bases to trimming and J lost 2 bases, with 6 bases between them. Germline CDR1 LGHNT, CDR2 FRNRAP. The length of the CDR3 is 13 residues. This CDR3 reads CASGSSGNQPQHF. CDR3 DNA: TGTGCTAGTGGTTCTTCGGGCAATCAGCCCCAGCATTTT.

This clonotype turned up a few times. The chain employs TRBV5-1 and TRBJ1-2, with D unclear. The germline CDR1 and CDR2 sequences are SGHRS and YFSETQ. V shed 4 bases and J shed 1 base, with 8 bases lying between them. The CDR3 is 13 residues long. The CDR3 loop reads CASSRWGNYGYTF. The CDR3 nucleotides read TGCGCCAGCAGCCGCTGGGGTAACTATGGCTACACCTTC.

This clonotype showed up just a few times. CDR3 protein: CASSLVFQARETQYF. The DNA for the CDR3 is TGTGCCAGCAGCTTAGTGTTCCAGGCCCGGGAGACCCAGTACTTC. The chain uses TRBV11-2 and TRBJ2-5, with D uncertain. The CDR3 spans 15 residues. The germline gives CDR1 SGHAT, CDR2 FQNNGV. The V and J ends lost 1 base and 5 bases respectively, with 14 bases between them.

The sample holds a few counts of this clonotype. The J gene is TRBJ2-1, the V gene TRBV12-3 or TRBV12-4; TRBD1 aligns across 8 bases. V gave up 8 bases and J gave up 6 bases; unmatched junction bases: 9. The CDR3 spans 14 residues. The CDR3 loop reads CASVGQGGLNEQFF. DNA for the CDR3: TGTGCCAGCGTTGGACAGGGTGGGCTCAATGAGCAGTTCTTC.

The V call is TRBV12-3 or TRBV12-4, the J call TRBJ2-2; D perhaps matches TRBD2 (6 bases). The CDR3 covers 15 residues. The V end was cut by 3 bases, the J end by 7 bases, with 15 bases between. In DNA, the CDR3 is TGTGCCAGCAGTTTCCTGTGGCGGGGTGACGGGGAGCTGTTTTTT. As protein: CASSFLWRGDGELFF.

In this sample, this clonotype turned up many times. This rearrangement joins TRBV6-5 to TRBJ2-3; no reliable D call. The CDR3 sequence is 11 residues long. V lost 7 bases and J 7 bases, leaving 9 bases between the germline ends. CDR1 and CDR2 (germline): MNHEY, SVGAGI. The CDR3 protein is CASTLQNTQYF. The CDR3, as DNA: TGTGCCAGCACCCTACAAAATACGCAGTATTTT.

In this sample, this clonotype turned up a few times. The CDR3: CASSSRQGPGEQFF. The CDR3, as DNA: TGTGCCAGCAGCTCCAGACAGGGACCCGGGGAGCAGTTCTTC. This chain connects TRBV7-9 to TRBJ2-1, with 7 positions matching TRBD1. The V gene end was trimmed by 4 bases and the J gene end by 10 bases; junction bases not matched to a gene: 10. The CDR3 length is 14 residues. In germline, CDR1 is SEHNR, CDR2 FQNEAQ (reference sequence).

This clonotype came up a few times. The rearrangement uses TRBV6-1 and TRBJ2-5; TRBD2 matches at 9 bases. The CDR3 sequence is 15 residues long. V lost 5 bases and J lost 3; bases outside the gene matches: 7. Germline V CDR1 and CDR2: MNHNS, SASEGT. CDR3 DNA sequence: TGTGCCAGCAGTCCCAGCGGGGGGATAGAAGAGACCCAGTACTTC. Translated, it gives CASSPSGGIEETQYF.

The chain has TRBV5-1 and TRBJ2-5; 13 bases are a match to TRBD2. J gave up 1 base and V 2 bases, and 5 bases lay outside the gene matches. The CDR3 is 17 amino acids. Germline assignment: CDR1 SGHRS and CDR2 YFSETQ. The CDR3 region is CASSFGTSGVTQETQYF. DNA for the CDR3: TGCGCCAGCAGCTTCGGGACTAGCGGGGTGACCCAAGAGACCCAGTACTTC.

The chain couples TRBV18 to TRBJ2-5; 11 bases align to TRBD1. Unmatched junction bases numbered 8, after V lost 3 bases and J lost 5 bases. This CDR3 is 16 amino acids long. From germline, CDR1 is KGHSH and CDR2 LQKENI. The CDR3 reads CASSPPGQGDGETQYF. In DNA, the CDR3 is TGTGCCAGCTCACCGCCGGGACAGGGGGACGGCGAGACCCAGTACTTC. Together with reference TRBV18 and TRBJ2-5, the CDR3 gives the full variable domain: NAGVMQNPRHLVRRRGQEARLRCSPMKGHSHVYWYRQLPEEGLKFMVYLQKENIIDESGMPKERFSAEFPKEGPSILRIQQVVRGDSAAYFCASSPPGQGDGETQYFGPGTRLLVL.

The V and J genes are TRBV4-2 and TRBJ1-4; 10 bases map to TRBD1. The CDR3 runs to 14 residues. Trimming at V came to 4 bases and at J to 7 bases, leaving 3 bases not matched to a gene. From germline, CDR1 is LGHNA and CDR2 YNFKEQ. The CDR3 nucleotides are TGTGCCAGCAGCCTCGGGACAGGGGTTGAAAAACTGTTTTTT. It encodes CASSLGTGVEKLFF.

The rearrangement joins TRBV7-2 to TRBJ1-3, with D hard to call. The CDR3 spans 14 residues. Germline V gene lookup returns CDR1 SGHTA and CDR2 FQGNSA. Deletions cut 2 bases from V and 2 bases from J, with 7 bases between. Written as DNA, the CDR3 is TGTGCCAGCAGCTTATGGGCAACTGGAAACACCATATATTTT. Its protein is CASSLWATGNTIYF.